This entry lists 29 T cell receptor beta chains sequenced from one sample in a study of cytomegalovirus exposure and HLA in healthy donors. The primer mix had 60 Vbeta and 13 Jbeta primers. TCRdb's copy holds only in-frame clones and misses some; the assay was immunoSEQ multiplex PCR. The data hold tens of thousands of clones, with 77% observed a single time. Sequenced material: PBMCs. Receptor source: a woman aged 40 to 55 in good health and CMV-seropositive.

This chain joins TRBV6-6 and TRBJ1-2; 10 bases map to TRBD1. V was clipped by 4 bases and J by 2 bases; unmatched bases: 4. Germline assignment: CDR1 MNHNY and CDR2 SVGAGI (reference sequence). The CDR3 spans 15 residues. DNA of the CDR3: TGTGCCAGCAGTTTATCGACAGGGGGCAACTATGGCTACACCTTC. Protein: CASSLSTGGNYGYTF.

The CDR3, as DNA: TGTGCCAGCAGAAATACAGAAGGGGCTGGAAACACCATATATTTT. Translating it yields CASRNTEGAGNTIYF. The chain links TRBV2 to TRBJ1-3; D possibly corresponds to TRBD1 (5 bases). This CDR3 spans 15 amino acids. Germline V gene lookup returns CDR1 SNHLY and CDR2 FYNNEI. V lost 6 bases, J lost 2 bases, and 14 bases lay in between.

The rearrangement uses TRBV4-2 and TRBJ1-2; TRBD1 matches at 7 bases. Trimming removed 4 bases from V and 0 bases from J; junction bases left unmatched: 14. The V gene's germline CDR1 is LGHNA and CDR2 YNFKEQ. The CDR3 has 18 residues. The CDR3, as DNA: TGTGCCAGCAGCCGTGACCGACAGGGTTCCACTACTAACTATGGCTACACCTTC. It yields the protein CASSRDRQGSTTNYGYTF.

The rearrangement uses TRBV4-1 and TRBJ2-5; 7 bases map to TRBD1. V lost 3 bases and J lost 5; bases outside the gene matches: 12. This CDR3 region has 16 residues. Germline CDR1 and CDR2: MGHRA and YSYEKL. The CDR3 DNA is TGCGCCAGCAGCCAGAATCTCGGGACAGTCGCCGAGACCCAGTACTTC. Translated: CASSQNLGTVAETQYF.

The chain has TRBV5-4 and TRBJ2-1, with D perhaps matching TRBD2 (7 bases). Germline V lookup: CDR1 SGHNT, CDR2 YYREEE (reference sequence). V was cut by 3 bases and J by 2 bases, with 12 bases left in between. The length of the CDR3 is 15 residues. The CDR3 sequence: CASSSGGGAYNEQFF. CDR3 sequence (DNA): TGTGCCAGCAGCTCTGGAGGGGGGGCCTACAATGAGCAGTTCTTC.

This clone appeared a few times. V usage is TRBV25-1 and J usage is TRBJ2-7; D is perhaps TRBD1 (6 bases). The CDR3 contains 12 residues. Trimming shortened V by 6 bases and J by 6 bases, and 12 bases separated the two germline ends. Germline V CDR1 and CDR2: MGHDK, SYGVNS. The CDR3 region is CASRRGISEQYF. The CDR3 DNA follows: TGTGCCAGCAGAAGGGGGATAAGCGAGCAGTACTTC.

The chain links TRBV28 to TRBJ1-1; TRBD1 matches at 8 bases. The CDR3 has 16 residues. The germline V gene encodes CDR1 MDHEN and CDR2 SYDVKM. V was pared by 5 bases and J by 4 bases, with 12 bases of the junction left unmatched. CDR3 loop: CASSLQGAYRATEAFF. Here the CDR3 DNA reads TGTGCCAGCAGTCTTCAGGGGGCCTACCGGGCCACTGAAGCTTTCTTT.

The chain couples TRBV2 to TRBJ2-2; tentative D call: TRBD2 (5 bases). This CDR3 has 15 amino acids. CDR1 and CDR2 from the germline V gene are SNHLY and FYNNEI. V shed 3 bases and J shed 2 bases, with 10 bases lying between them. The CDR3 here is CASSDRGSNTGELFF. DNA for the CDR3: TGTGCCAGCAGTGATCGGGGTTCTAACACCGGGGAGCTGTTTTTT. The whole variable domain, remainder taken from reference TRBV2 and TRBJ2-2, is EPEVTQTPSHQVTQMGQEVILRCVPISNHLYFYWYRQILGQKVEFLVSFYNNEISEKSEIFDDQFSVERPDGSNFTLKIRSTKLEDSAMYFCASSDRGSNTGELFFGEGSRLTVL.

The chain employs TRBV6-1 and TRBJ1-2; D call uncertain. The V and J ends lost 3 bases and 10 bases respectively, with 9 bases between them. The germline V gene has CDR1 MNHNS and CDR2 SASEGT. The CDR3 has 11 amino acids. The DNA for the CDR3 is TGTGCCAGCAGTGATGGCCCCCACTACACCTTC. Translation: CASSDGPHYTF.

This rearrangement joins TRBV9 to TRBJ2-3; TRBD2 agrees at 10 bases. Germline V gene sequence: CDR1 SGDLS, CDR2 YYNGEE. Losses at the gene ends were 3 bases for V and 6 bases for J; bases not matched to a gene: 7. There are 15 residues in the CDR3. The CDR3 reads CASSAIAGGQDTQYF. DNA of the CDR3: TGTGCCAGCAGCGCGATAGCGGGGGGCCAGGATACGCAGTATTTT.

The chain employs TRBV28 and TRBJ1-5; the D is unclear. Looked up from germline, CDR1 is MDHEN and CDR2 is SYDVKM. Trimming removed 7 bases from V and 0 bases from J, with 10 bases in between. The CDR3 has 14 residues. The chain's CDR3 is CASTRGGSNQPQHF. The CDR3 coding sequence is TGTGCCAGCACCCGGGGTGGTAGCAATCAGCCCCAGCATTTT.

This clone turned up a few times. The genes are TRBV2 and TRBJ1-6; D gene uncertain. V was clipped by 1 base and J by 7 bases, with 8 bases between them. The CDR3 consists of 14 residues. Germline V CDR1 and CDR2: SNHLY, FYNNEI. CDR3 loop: CASSEGQRNSPLHF. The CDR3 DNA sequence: TGTGCCAGCAGTGAAGGTCAGCGGAATTCACCCCTCCACTTT.

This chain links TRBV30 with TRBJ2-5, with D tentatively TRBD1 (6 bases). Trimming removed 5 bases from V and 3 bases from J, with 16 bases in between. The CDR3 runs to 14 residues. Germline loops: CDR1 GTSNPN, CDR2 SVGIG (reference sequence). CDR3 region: CAWGLGTQKETQYF. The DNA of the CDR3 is TGTGCCTGGGGGTTAGGGACACAGAAAGAGACCCAGTACTTC. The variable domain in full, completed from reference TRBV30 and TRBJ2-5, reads SQTIHQWPATLVQPVGSPLSLECTVEGTSNPNLYWYRQAAGRGLQLLFYSVGIGQISSEVPQNLSASRPQDRQFILSSKKLLLSDSGFYLCAWGLGTQKETQYFGPGTRLLVL.

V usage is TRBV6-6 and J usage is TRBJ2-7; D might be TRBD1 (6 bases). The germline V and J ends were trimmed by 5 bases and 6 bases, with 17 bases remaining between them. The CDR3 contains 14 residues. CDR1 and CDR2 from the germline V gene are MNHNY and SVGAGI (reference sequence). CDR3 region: CASSTGTSIPEQYF. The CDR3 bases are TGTGCCAGCAGTACCGGGACATCGATCCCCGAGCAGTACTTC.

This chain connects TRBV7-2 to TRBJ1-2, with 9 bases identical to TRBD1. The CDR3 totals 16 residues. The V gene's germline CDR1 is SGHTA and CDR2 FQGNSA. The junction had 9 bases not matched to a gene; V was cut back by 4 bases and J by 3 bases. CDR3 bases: TGTGCCAGCAGCTCGGGACAGGGAACGGCATACTATGGCTACACCTTC. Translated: CASSSGQGTAYYGYTF.

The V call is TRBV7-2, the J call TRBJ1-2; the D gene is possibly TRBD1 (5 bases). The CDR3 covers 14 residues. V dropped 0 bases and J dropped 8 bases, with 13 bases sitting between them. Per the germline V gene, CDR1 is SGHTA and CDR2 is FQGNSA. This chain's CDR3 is CASSLAQVLRGYTF. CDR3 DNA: TGTGCCAGCAGCTTAGCACAGGTACTCAGAGGCTACACCTTC. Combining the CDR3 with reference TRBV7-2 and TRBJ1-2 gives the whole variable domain GAGVSQSPSNKVTEKGKDVELRCDPISGHTALYWYRQSLGQGLEFLIYFQGNSAPDKSGLPSDRFSAERTGGSVSTLTIQRTQQEDSAVYLCASSLAQVLRGYTFGSGTRLTVV.

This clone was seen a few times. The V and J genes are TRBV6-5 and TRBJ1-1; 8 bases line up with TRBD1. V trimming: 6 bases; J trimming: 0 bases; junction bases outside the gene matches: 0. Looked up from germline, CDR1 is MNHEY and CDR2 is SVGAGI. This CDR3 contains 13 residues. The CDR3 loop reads CASRTGVNTEAFF. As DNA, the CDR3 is TGTGCCAGCAGGACAGGGGTGAACACTGAAGCTTTCTTT.

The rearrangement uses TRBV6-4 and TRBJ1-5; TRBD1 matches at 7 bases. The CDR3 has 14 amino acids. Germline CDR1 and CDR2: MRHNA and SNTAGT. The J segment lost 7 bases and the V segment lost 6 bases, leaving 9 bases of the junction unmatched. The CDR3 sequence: CASSDDRVGQPQHF. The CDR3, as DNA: TGTGCCAGCAGCGACGACAGGGTGGGGCAGCCCCAGCATTTT.

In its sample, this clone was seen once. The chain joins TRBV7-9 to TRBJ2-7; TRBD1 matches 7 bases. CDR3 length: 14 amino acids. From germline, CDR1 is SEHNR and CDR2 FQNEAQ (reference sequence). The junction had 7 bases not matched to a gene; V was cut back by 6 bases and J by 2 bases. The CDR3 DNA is TGTGCCAGCAGTCATGGAACAGGGGCCTACGAGCAGTACTTC. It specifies CASSHGTGAYEQYF.

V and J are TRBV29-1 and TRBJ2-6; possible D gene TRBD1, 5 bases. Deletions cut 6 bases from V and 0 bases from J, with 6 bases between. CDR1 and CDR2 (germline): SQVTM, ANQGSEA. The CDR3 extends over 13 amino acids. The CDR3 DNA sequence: TGCAGCGTCAGGGCCTCTGGGGCCAACGTCCTGACTTTC. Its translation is CSVRASGANVLTF.

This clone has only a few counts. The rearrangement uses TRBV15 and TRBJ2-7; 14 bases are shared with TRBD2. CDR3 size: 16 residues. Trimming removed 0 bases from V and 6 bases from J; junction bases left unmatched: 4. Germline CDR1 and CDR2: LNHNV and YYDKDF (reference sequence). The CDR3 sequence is CATSRETSGGATEQYF. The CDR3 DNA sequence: TGTGCCACCAGCAGAGAGACTAGCGGGGGGGCAACCGAGCAGTACTTC.

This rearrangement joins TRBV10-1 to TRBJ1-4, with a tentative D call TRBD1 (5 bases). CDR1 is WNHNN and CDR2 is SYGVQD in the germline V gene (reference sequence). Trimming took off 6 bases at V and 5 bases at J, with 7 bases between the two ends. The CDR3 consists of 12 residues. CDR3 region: CASSQGNEKLFF. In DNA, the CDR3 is TGCGCCAGCAGCCAGGGAAATGAAAAACTGTTTTTT.

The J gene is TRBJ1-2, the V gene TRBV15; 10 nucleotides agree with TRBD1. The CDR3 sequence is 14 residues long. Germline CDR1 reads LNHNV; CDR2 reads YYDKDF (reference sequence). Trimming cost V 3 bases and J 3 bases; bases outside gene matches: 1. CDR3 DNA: TGTGCCACCAGCAGGACAGGGGGCGACTATGGCTACACCTTC. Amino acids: CATSRTGGDYGYTF.

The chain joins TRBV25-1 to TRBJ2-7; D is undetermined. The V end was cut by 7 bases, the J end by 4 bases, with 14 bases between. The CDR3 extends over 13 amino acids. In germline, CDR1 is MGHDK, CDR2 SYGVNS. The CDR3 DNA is TGTGCCAGCACCCCTGGTGCAGGATACGAGCAGTACTTC. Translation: CASTPGAGYEQYF.

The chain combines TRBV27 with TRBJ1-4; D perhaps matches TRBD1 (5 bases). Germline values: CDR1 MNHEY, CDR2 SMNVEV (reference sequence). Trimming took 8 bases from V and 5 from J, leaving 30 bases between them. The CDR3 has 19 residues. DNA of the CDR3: TGTGCCAGCGGATTTTCTCTTGCTAGCGGGGGGTTTCAGAATGAAAAACTGTTTTTT. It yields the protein CASGFSLASGGFQNEKLFF.

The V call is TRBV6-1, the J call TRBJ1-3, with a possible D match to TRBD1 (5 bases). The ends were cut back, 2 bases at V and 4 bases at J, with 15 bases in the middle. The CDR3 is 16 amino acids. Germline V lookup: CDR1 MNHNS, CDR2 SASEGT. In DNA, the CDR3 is TGTGCCAGCAGTGAAAGGAGGAGGGGCAGGGGAAACACCATATATTTT. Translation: CASSERRRGRGNTIYF.

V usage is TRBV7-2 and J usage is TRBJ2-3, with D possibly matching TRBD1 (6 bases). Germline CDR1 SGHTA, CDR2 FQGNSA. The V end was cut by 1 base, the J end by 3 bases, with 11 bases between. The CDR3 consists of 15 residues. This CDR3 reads CASSLGQGPTDTQYF. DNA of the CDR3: TGTGCCAGCAGCTTAGGCCAGGGGCCGACAGATACGCAGTATTTT.

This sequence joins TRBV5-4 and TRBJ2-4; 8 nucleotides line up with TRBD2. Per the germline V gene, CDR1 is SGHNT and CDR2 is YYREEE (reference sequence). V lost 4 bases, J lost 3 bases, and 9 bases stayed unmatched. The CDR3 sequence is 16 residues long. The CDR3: CASSREGGLGKNIQYF. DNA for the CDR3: TGTGCCAGCAGCCGGGAGGGTGGATTGGGCAAAAACATTCAGTACTTC.

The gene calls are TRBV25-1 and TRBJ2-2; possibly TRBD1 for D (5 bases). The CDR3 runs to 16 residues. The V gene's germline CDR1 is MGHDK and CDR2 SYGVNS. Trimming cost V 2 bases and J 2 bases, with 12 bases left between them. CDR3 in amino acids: CASSETRTLNTGELFF. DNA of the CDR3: TGTGCCAGCAGTGAAACCCGGACATTAAACACCGGGGAGCTGTTTTTT.